These T cell receptor beta chains were read from a single sample in a study of PD-1 blockade in classical Hodgkin lymphoma. Clones were read by immunoSEQ multiplex PCR, and TCRdb kept only the in-frame ones, dropping some. The table lists 130,000 to 150,000 clones, around four fifths of them singletons. The specimen was peripheral blood mononuclear cells (PBMCs), collected before the second cycle of nivolumab. The receptors here all came from a human donor with classical Hodgkin lymphoma. CDR3s include the opening cysteine and the closing phenylalanine or tryptophan. Fields, in order: clone size, D gene, V gene, J gene, CDR3 length, CDR3 DNA, CDR3 protein. A D gene is named only where the DNA matches it firmly. Clone size appears in some rows only: once, few, many, or a class for an expanded clone.

abundance: -; d_gene: -; v_gene: TRBV28; j_gene: TRBJ1-5; len: 15; CDR3nt: TGTGCCAGCAGTTTGGTAGGGGTTAGCAATCAGCCCCAGCATTTT; CDR3aa: CASSLVGVSNQPQHF
abundance: -; d_gene: -; v_gene: TRBV7-9; j_gene: TRBJ2-3; len: 13; CDR3nt: TGTGCCAGCAGCTTAGGGCGAAGCCTAAAACAGTATTTT; CDR3aa: CASSLGRSLKQYF
abundance: -; d_gene: TRBD2; v_gene: TRBV25-1; j_gene: TRBJ2-5; len: 14; CDR3nt: TGTGCCAGCAGTGGGAGACTAGCGGGAGAGACCCAGTACTTC; CDR3aa: CASSGRLAGETQYF
abundance: -; d_gene: -; v_gene: TRBV19; j_gene: TRBJ2-1; len: 15; CDR3nt: TGTGCCAGTAGTATTAGGTGGGGGGACTACAATGAGCAGTTCTTC; CDR3aa: CASSIRWGDYNEQFF
abundance: -; d_gene: -; v_gene: TRBV14; j_gene: TRBJ2-7; len: 13; CDR3nt: TGTGCCAGCAGGGGTAGCGGAGCCGGCGAGCAGTGCTTC; CDR3aa: CASRGSGAGEQCF
abundance: -; d_gene: -; v_gene: TRBV19; j_gene: TRBJ2-7; len: 16; CDR3nt: TGTGCCAGTAGTATCGGGGCAGGCGGACAGTATGACGAGCAGTACTTC; CDR3aa: CASSIGAGGQYDEQYF
abundance: -; d_gene: TRBD1; v_gene: TRBV7-9; j_gene: TRBJ1-3; len: 18; CDR3nt: TGTGCCAGCAGCCCAGTGGATACAGGGGGAAGTTCTGGAAACACCATATATTTT; CDR3aa: CASSPVDTGGSSGNTIYF
abundance: -; d_gene: -; v_gene: TRBV29-1; j_gene: TRBJ2-2; len: 16; CDR3nt: TGCAGCGTAACCGGGACCCCCGATACGAAGACCGGGGAGCTGTTTTTT; CDR3aa: CSVTGTPDTKTGELFF
abundance: few; d_gene: TRBD2; v_gene: TRBV7-9; j_gene: TRBJ2-5; len: 19; CDR3nt: TGTGCCAGCAGCTTAGATTTCTCGGGCGGGAGGAGTGCGGGAGAGACCCAGTACTTC; CDR3aa: CASSLDFSGGRSAGETQYF
abundance: -; d_gene: TRBD1; v_gene: TRBV28; j_gene: TRBJ2-5; len: 19; CDR3nt: TGTGCCAGCAGTTCTCGAAACCGGGACAGGGGGATAAGCAGGGAGACCCAGTACTTC; CDR3aa: CASSSRNRDRGISRETQYF
abundance: -; d_gene: TRBD1; v_gene: TRBV12-5; j_gene: TRBJ1-3; len: 15; CDR3nt: TGTGCTAGTGGTTGGACGACAGGGTCCGGAAACACCATATATTTT; CDR3aa: CASGWTTGSGNTIYF
abundance: few; d_gene: TRBD1; v_gene: TRBV6-4; j_gene: TRBJ1-2; len: 14; CDR3nt: TGTGCCAGCAGCACCGGGACAGGGAACTATGGCTACACCTTC; CDR3aa: CASSTGTGNYGYTF
abundance: -; d_gene: -; v_gene: TRBV28; j_gene: TRBJ1-5; len: 15; CDR3nt: TGTGCCAGCAGTTTCTTCAGGGGTCGATTTCAGCCCCAGCATTTT; CDR3aa: CASSFFRGRFQPQHF
abundance: -; d_gene: TRBD2; v_gene: TRBV28; j_gene: TRBJ2-7; len: 15; CDR3nt: TGTGCCAGCAGTTTAGGACTAGCGGTATCCTACGAGCAGTACTTC; CDR3aa: CASSLGLAVSYEQYF
abundance: -; d_gene: -; v_gene: TRBV6-5; j_gene: TRBJ1-5; len: 13; CDR3nt: TGTGCCAGCAGTTTAGGGTTCAATCAGCCCCAGCATTTT; CDR3aa: CASSLGFNQPQHF
abundance: few; d_gene: TRBD1; v_gene: TRBV19; j_gene: TRBJ1-5; len: 15; CDR3nt: TGTGCCAGTAGTCGGACAGGTACGCCTTGGCAGCCCCAGCATTTT; CDR3aa: CASSRTGTPWQPQHF
abundance: -; d_gene: -; v_gene: TRBV7-9; j_gene: TRBJ1-1; len: 12; CDR3nt: TGTGCCAGCAGCCCTAGGGCAGACTCAGCTTTCTTT; CDR3aa: CASSPRADSAFF
abundance: -; d_gene: -; v_gene: TRBV7-6; j_gene: TRBJ2-5; len: 13; CDR3nt: TGTGCCAGCAGCCTCGTACCCCAAGAGACCCAGTACTTC; CDR3aa: CASSLVPQETQYF
abundance: few; d_gene: TRBD1; v_gene: TRBV4-3; j_gene: TRBJ2-7; len: 15; CDR3nt: TGCGCCAGCAGCCAAATCGGGACAGGCACCTACGAGCAGTACTTC; CDR3aa: CASSQIGTGTYEQYF
abundance: -; d_gene: -; v_gene: TRBV27; j_gene: TRBJ1-4; len: 14; CDR3nt: TGTGCCAGCAGTTTAAACAGGCTCGGTGAAAAACTGTTTTTT; CDR3aa: CASSLNRLGEKLFF
abundance: -; d_gene: -; v_gene: TRBV5-4; j_gene: TRBJ1-4; len: 16; CDR3nt: TGTGCCAGCAGCCGGGGGTCGTCGGCAACTAATGAAAAACTGTTTTTT; CDR3aa: CASSRGSSATNEKLFF
abundance: -; d_gene: -; v_gene: TRBV2; j_gene: TRBJ2-7; len: 13; CDR3nt: TGTGCCAGCAGTGAAGACAGGTACGACGAGCAGTACTTC; CDR3aa: CASSEDRYDEQYF
abundance: -; d_gene: TRBD1; v_gene: TRBV9; j_gene: TRBJ1-3; len: 18; CDR3nt: TGTGCCAGCAGCGAACAATGGACAGGATCCGTCGGAGGAAACACCATATATTTT; CDR3aa: CASSEQWTGSVGGNTIYF
abundance: -; d_gene: -; v_gene: TRBV7-6; j_gene: TRBJ2-1; len: 14; CDR3nt: TGTGCCAGCAGCTTAGATGGGCTGTACAATGAGCAGTTCTTC; CDR3aa: CASSLDGLYNEQFF
abundance: medium-sized; d_gene: -; v_gene: TRBV7-9; j_gene: TRBJ1-1; len: 11; CDR3nt: TGTGCCAGCAGCCTAGGTACTGAAGCTTTCTTT; CDR3aa: CASSLGTEAFF
abundance: many; d_gene: TRBD1; v_gene: TRBV25-1; j_gene: TRBJ2-7; len: 13; CDR3nt: TGTGCCAGCAGACCCGGGACAGCTTACGAGCAGTACTTC; CDR3aa: CASRPGTAYEQYF
abundance: -; d_gene: -; v_gene: TRBV11-2; j_gene: TRBJ1-2; len: 15; CDR3nt: TGTGCCAGCAGCACCGGACCCCAAAGTGGCTATGGCTACACCTTC; CDR3aa: CASSTGPQSGYGYTF
abundance: -; d_gene: -; v_gene: TRBV7-9; j_gene: TRBJ2-7; len: 12; CDR3nt: TGTGCCAGCAGCTACTCCTCCTACGAGCAGTACTTC; CDR3aa: CASSYSSYEQYF
abundance: -; d_gene: -; v_gene: TRBV4-2; j_gene: TRBJ2-7; len: 15; CDR3nt: TGTGCCAGCAGCCAAGTGGCCTCTACCCCCTACGAGCAGTACTTC; CDR3aa: CASSQVASTPYEQYF